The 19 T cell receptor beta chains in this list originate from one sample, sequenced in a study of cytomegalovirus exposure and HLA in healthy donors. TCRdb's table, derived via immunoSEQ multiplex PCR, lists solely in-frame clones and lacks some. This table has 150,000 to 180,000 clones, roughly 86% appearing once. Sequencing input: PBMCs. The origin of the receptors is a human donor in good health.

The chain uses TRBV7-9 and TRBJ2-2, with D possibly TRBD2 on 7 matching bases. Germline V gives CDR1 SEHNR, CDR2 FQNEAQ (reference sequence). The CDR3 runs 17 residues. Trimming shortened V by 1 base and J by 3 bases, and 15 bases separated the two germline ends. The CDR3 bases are TGTGCCAGCAGCTTAGGAGGGGGGGGAGCTCACACCGGGGAGCTGTTTTTT. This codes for CASSLGGGGAHTGELFF.

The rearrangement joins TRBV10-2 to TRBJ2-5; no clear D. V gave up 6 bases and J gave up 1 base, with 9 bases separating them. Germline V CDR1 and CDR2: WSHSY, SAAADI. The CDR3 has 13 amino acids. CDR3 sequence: CASREPRQETQYF. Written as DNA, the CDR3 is TGCGCCAGCAGAGAGCCGCGCCAAGAGACCCAGTACTTC.

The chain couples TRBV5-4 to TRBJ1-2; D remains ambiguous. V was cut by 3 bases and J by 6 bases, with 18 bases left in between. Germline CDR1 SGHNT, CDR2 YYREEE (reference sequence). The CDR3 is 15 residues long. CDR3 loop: CASSSPLAQSNGYTF. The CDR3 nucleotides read TGTGCCAGCAGCTCCCCCCTGGCACAGAGTAATGGCTACACCTTC.

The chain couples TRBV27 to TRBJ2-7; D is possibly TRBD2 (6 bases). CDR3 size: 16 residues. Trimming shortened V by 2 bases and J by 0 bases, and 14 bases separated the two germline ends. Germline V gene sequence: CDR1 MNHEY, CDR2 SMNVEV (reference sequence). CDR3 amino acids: CASSLPPTGDSYEQYF. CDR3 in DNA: TGTGCCAGCAGTTTACCCCCCACGGGAGACTCCTACGAGCAGTACTTC.

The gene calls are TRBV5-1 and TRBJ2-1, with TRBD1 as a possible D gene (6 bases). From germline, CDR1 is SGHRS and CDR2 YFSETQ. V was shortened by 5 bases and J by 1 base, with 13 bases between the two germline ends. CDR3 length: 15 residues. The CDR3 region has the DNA TGCGCCAGCAGGGAAACAGGGCTTTCCTACAATGAGCAGTTCTTC. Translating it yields CASRETGLSYNEQFF.

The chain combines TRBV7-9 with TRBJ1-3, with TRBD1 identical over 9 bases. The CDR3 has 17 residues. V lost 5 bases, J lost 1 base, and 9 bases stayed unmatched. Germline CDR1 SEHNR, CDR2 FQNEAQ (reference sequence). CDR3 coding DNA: TGTGCCAGCAGCCCGGCGTACAGGGGGCGATCTGGAAACACCATATATTTT. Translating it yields CASSPAYRGRSGNTIYF.

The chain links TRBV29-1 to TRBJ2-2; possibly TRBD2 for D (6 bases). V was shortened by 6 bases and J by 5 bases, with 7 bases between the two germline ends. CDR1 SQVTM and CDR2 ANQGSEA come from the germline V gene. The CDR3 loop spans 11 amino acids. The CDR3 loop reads CSVGRTGELFF. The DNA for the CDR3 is TGCAGCGTAGGGAGGACCGGGGAGCTGTTTTTT.

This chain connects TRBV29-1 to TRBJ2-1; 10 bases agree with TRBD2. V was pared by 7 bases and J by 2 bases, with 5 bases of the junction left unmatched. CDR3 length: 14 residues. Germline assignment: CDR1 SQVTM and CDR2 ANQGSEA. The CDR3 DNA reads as TGCAGCGCCCTTGGGACTAGCGCCTACAATGAGCAGTTCTTC. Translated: CSALGTSAYNEQFF.

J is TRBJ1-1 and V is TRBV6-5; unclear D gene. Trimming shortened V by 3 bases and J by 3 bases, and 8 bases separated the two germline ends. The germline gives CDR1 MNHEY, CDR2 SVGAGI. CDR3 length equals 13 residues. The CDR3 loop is CASSYGGDTEAFF. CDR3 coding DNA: TGTGCCAGCAGTTATGGAGGAGACACTGAAGCTTTCTTT.

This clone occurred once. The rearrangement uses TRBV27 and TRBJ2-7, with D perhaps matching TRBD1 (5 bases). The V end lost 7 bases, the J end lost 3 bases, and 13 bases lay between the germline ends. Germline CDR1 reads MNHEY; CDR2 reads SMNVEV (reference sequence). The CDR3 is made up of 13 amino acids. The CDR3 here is CASKSPGFYEQYF. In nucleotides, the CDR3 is TGTGCCAGCAAAAGCCCAGGGTTCTACGAGCAGTACTTC.

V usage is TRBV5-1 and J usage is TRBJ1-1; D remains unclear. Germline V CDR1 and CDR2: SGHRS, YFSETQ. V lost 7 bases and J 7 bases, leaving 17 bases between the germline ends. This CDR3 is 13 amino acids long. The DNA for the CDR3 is TGCGCCAGCTCGAGTAGGTTAGCAAGTGAAGCTTTCTTT. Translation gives CASSSRLASEAFF.

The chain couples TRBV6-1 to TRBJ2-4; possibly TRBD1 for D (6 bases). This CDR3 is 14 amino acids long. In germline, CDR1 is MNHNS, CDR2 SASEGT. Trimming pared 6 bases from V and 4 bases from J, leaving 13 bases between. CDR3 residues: CASRPDGQKNIQYF. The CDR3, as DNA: TGTGCCAGCAGGCCCGATGGACAGAAAAACATTCAGTACTTC.

CDR3 region: CASETGNTEAFF. CDR3 nucleotide sequence: TGTGCCAGCGAGACTGGGAACACTGAAGCTTTCTTT. The V and J genes are TRBV18 and TRBJ1-1; no firm D call. Germline V lookup: CDR1 KGHSH, CDR2 LQKENI. The CDR3 spans 12 residues. The V gene lost 8 bases and the J gene lost 1 base, with 8 bases spanning the gap.

Here the CDR3 DNA reads TGCGCCAGCGCCGGAGATCCCCCATACGATGAGCAGTTCTTC. Residues: CASAGDPPYDEQFF. The rearrangement joins TRBV5-1 to TRBJ2-1, with D uncertain. V shed 7 bases and J shed 8 bases, with 19 bases lying between them. CDR3 length equals 14 residues. Germline loops: CDR1 SGHRS, CDR2 YFSETQ.

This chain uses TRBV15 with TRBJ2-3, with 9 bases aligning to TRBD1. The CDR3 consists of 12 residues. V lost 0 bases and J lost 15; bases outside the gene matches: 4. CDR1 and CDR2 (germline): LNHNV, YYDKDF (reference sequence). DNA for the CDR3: TGTGCCACCAGCAGAGAACAGGGGGCTTGTTATTTT. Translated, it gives CATSREQGACYF.

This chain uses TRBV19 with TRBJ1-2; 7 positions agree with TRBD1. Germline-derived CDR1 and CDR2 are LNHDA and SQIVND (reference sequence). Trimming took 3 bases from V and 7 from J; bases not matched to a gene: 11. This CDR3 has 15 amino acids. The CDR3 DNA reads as TGTGCCAGTAGTATGATTTCAGGGGGTGTGCGTGGCTACACCTTC. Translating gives CASSMISGGVRGYTF.

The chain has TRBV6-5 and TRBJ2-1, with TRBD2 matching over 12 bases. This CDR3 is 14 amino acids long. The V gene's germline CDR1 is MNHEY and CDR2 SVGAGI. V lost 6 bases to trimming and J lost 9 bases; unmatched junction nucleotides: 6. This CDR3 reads CASSPGLAGFEQFF. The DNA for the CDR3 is TGTGCCAGCAGCCCCGGACTAGCGGGATTTGAGCAGTTCTTC.

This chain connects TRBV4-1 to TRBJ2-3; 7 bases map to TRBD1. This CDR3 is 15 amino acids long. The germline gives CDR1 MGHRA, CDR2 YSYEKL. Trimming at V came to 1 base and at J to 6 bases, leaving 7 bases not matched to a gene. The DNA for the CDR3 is TGCGCCAGCAGCCAAGTCGACAGGGATAGCGATACGCAGTATTTT. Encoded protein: CASSQVDRDSDTQYF.

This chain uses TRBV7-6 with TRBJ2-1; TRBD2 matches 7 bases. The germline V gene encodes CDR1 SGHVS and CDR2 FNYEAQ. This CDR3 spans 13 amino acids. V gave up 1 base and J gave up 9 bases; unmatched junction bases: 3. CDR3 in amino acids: CASSLGERGEQFF. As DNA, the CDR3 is TGTGCCAGCAGCTTAGGGGAGCGGGGTGAGCAGTTCTTC.